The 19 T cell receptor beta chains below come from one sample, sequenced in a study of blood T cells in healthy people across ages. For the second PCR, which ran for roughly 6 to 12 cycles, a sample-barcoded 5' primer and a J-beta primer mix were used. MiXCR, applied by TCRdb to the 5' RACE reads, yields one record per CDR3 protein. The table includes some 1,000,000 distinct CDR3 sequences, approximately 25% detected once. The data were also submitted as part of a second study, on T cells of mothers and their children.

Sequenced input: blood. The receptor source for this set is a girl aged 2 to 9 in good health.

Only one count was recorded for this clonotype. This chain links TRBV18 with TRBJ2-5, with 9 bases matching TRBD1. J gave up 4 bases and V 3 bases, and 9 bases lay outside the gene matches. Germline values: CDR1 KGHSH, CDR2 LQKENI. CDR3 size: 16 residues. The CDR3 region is CASSPGSPDRGETQYF. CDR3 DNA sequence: TGTGCCAGCTCACCTGGTTCCCCGGACAGGGGAGAGACCCAGTACTTC.

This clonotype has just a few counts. The CDR3 region has the DNA TGTGCCAGCAGCTTAGCGGGGACAGGGTTTAGTTACGAGCAGTACTTC. Amino acids: CASSLAGTGFSYEQYF. The chain recombines TRBV7-2 with TRBJ2-5; 9 bases are a match to TRBD1. Near its end, the DNA agrees better with TRBJ2-7, so the J call may be wrong. Germline values: CDR1 SGHTA, CDR2 FQGNSA. The CDR3 sequence is 16 residues long.

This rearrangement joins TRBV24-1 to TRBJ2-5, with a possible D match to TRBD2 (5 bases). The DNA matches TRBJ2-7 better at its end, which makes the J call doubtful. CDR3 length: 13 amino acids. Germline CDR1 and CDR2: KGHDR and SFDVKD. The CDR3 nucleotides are TGTGCCACCAGTGATTTCCGGGGCTACGAGCAGTACTTC. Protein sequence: CATSDFRGYEQYF.

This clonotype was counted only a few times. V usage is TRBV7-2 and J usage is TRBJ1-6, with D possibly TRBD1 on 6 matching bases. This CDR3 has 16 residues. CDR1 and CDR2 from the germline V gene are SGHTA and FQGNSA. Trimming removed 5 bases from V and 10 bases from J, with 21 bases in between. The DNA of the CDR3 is TGTGCCAGCAGCCTCAGAATTCAGGGAACAGGGTCACCCCTCCACTTT. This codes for CASSLRIQGTGSPLHF.

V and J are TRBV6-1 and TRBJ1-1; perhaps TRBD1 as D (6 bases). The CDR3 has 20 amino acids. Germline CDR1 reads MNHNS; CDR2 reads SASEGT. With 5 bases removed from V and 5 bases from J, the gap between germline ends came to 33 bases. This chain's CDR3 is CASSRPGTAYRQRGVTEAFF. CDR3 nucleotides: TGTGCCAGCAGTCGTCCGGGTACTGCCTACAGACAGAGGGGGGTGACTGAAGCTTTCTTT.

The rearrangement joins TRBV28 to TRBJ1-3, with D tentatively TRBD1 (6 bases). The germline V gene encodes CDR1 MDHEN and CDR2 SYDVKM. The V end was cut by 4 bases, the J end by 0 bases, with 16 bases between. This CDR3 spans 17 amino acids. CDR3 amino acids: CASSSLTGLSSGNTIYF. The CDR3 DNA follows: TGTGCCAGCAGTTCCTTGACAGGCCTAAGCTCTGGAAACACCATATATTTT. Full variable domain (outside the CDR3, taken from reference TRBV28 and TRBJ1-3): DVKVTQSSRYLVKRTGEKVFLECVQDMDHENMFWYRQDPGLGLRLIYFSYDVKMKEKGDIPEGYSVSREKKERFSLILESASTNQTSMYLCASSSLTGLSSGNTIYFGEGSWLTVV.

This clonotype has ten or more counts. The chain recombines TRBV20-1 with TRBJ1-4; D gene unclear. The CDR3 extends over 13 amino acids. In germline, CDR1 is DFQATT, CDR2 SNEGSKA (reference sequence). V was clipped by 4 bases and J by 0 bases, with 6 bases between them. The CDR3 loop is CSAISATNEKLFF. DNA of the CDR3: TGCAGTGCTATCAGTGCAACTAATGAAAAACTGTTTTTT.

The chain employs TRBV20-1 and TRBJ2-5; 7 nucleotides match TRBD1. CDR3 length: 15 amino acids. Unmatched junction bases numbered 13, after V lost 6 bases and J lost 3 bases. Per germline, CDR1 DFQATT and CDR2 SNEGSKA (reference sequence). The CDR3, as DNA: TGCAGTGCCGTACCATATCTCGACAGGGAAGAGACCCAGTACTTC. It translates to CSAVPYLDREETQYF.

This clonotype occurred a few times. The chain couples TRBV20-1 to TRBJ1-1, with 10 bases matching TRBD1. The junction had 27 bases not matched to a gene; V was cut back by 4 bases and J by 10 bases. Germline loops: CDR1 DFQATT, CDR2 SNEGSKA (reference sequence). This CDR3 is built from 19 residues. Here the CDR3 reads CSATLFSPGQGGFSTGAFF. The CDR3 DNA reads TGCAGTGCTACGCTATTCAGCCCCGGACAGGGGGGTTTTTCCACGGGAGCTTTCTTT.

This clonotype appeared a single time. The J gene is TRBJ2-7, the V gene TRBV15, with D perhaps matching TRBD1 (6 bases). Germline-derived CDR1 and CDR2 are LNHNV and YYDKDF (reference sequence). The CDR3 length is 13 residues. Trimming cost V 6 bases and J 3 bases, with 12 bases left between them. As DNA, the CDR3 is TGTGCCACCAGTGAACTCAGGGGCTACGAGCAGTACTTC. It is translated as CATSELRGYEQYF.

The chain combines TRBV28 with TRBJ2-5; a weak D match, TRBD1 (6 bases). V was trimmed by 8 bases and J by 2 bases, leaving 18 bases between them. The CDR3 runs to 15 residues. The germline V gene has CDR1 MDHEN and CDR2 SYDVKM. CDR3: CASCKDSPLQETQYF. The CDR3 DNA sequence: TGTGCCAGCTGCAAGGACAGCCCGTTACAAGAGACCCAGTACTTC.

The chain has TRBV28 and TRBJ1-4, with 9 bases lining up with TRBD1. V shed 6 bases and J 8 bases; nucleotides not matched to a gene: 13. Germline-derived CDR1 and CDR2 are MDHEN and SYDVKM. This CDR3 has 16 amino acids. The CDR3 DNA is TGTGCCAGCAGCGATCCGGGACAGGGATTACGGGAAAAACTGTTTTTT. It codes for CASSDPGQGLREKLFF.

CDR3 DNA sequence: TGCGCCAGCAGCCAAGTGGGTACTGGGACTTCCTCCTACGAGCAGTACTTC. It codes for CASSQVGTGTSSYEQYF. J is TRBJ2-7 and V is TRBV4-1, with D possibly TRBD2 on 6 matching bases. Germline V gene lookup returns CDR1 MGHRA and CDR2 YSYEKL. With 1 base removed from V and 0 bases from J, the gap between germline ends came to 16 bases. The CDR3 totals 17 residues.

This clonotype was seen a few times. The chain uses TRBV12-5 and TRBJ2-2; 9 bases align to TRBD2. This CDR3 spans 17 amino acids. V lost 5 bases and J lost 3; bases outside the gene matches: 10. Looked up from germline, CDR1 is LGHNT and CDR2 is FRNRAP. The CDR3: CASGVGGRARDTGELFF. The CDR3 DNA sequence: TGTGCTAGTGGTGTTGGCGGGAGGGCCAGGGACACCGGGGAGCTGTTTTTT. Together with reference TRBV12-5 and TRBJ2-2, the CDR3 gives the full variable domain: DARVTQTPRHKVTEMGQEVTMRCQPILGHNTVFWYRQTMMQGLELLAYFRNRAPLDDSGMPKDRFSAEMPDATLATLKIQPSEPRDSAVYFCASGVGGRARDTGELFFGEGSRLTVL.

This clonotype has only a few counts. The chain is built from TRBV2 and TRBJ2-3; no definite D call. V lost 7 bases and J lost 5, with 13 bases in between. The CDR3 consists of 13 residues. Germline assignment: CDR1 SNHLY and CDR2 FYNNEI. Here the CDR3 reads CASTQPRLDTQYF. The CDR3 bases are TGTGCCAGCACCCAACCCCGTTTAGATACGCAGTATTTT.

This CDR3 is CASGQGGSYGYTF. Written as DNA, the CDR3 is TGTGCCAGCGGACAGGGCGGTAGCTATGGCTACACCTTC. This chain joins TRBV6-1 and TRBJ1-2, with 8 bases matching TRBD1. Per germline, CDR1 MNHNS and CDR2 SASEGT. J lost 4 bases, V lost 8 bases, and 6 bases had no gene match. This CDR3 contains 13 residues.

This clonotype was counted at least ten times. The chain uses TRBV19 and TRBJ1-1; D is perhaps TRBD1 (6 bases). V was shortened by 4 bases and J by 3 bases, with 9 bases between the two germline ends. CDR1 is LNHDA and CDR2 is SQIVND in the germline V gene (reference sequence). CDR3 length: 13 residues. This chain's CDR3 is CASSTGAYTEAFF. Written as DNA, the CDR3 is TGTGCCAGTAGTACAGGGGCTTACACTGAAGCTTTCTTT. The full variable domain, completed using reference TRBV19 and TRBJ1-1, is DGGITQSPKYLFRKEGQNVTLSCEQNLNHDAMYWYRQDPGQGLRLIYYSQIVNDFQKGDIAEGYSVSREKKESFPLTVTSAQKNPTAFYLCASSTGAYTEAFFGQGTRLTVV.

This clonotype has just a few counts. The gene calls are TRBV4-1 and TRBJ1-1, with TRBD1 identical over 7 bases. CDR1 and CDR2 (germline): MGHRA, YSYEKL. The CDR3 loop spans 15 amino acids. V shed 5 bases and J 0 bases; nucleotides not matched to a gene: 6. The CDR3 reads CASSARQGLNTEAFF. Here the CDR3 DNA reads TGCGCCAGCAGCGCCCGACAGGGATTGAACACTGAAGCTTTCTTT.

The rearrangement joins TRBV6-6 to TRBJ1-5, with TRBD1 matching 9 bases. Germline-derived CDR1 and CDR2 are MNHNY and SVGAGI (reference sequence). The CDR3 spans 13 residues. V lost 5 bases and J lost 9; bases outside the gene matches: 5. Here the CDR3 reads CASSTGGDGPQHF. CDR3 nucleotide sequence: TGTGCCAGCAGTACAGGGGGCGATGGGCCCCAGCATTTT.